The 21 T cell receptor beta chains in this list originate from one sample, sequenced in a study of siplizumab effects on memory and regulatory T cells. Sequencing was performed with immunoSEQ multiplex PCR; in TCRdb, only in-frame clones are kept and a portion is missing. Of about 82,000 clones listed, roughly 89% are singletons. Source material: Tregs sorted from blood. The receptors were gathered from a human donor in good health.

The rearrangement joins TRBV5-4 to TRBJ2-3, with 8 bases matching TRBD1. Germline V lookup: CDR1 SGHNT, CDR2 YYREEE (reference sequence). V was pared by 4 bases and J by 4 bases, with 2 bases of the junction left unmatched. There are 13 residues in the CDR3. CDR3 in amino acids: CASSLTGADTQYF. CDR3 DNA sequence: TGTGCCAGCAGCCTGACAGGGGCAGATACGCAGTATTTT.

The CDR3 bases are TGCGCCAGCAGTCAACCGGGACAGGGGGCGTACGAGCAGTACTTC. Protein product: CASSQPGQGAYEQYF. This sequence joins TRBV23-1 and TRBJ2-5; 12 nucleotides align to TRBD1. The DNA matches TRBJ2-7 better at its end, which makes the J call doubtful. TRBV23-1 has ORF status, its function being uncertain. The CDR3 covers 15 residues.

The chain combines TRBV10-3 with TRBJ2-3, with 8 positions matching TRBD2. V lost 8 bases to trimming and J lost 0 bases; unmatched junction nucleotides: 4. The CDR3 runs 14 residues. The germline CDR1 and CDR2 sequences are ENHRY and SYGVKD. The CDR3 sequence is CAIRAGASTDTQYF. The CDR3 DNA reads as TGTGCCATCCGAGCGGGGGCTAGCACAGATACGCAGTATTTT.

The chain carries TRBV4-3 and TRBJ2-5; D is possibly TRBD1 or TRBD2 (6 bases each). CDR3 size: 13 residues. Trimming shortened V by 4 bases and J by 11 bases, and 17 bases separated the two germline ends. Germline lookup yields CDR1 LGHNA and CDR2 YSLEER. DNA of the CDR3: TGCGCCAGCAGCCCCGGAGGTAGGGGGGAGCAGTACTTC. Protein: CASSPGGRGEQYF.

This sequence joins TRBV19 and TRBJ2-2; 10 bases are a match to TRBD1. The V gene end was trimmed by 7 bases and the J gene end by 7 bases; junction bases not matched to a gene: 12. The CDR3 spans 16 residues. Germline assignment: CDR1 LNHDA and CDR2 SQIVND (reference sequence). This CDR3 is CASTLGGTGVNGELFF. CDR3 bases: TGTGCCAGTACCTTAGGCGGGACAGGGGTAAACGGGGAGCTGTTTTTT.

This clone was seen only once. The chain carries TRBV2 and TRBJ2-1, with TRBD2 identical over 7 bases. The CDR3 covers 14 residues. Looked up from germline, CDR1 is SNHLY and CDR2 is FYNNEI. V was pared by 9 bases and J by 9 bases, with 14 bases of the junction left unmatched. CDR3 protein: CASTSWSQRGEQFF. The CDR3 bases are TGTGCCAGTACCTCCTGGTCACAGCGGGGTGAGCAGTTCTTC.

This chain uses TRBV19 with TRBJ1-5; D gene ambiguous. The CDR3 loop spans 14 amino acids. Per germline, CDR1 LNHDA and CDR2 SQIVND (reference sequence). Deletions cut 7 bases from V and 0 bases from J, with 10 bases between. CDR3 residues: CASMSSGSNQPQHF. In nucleotides, the CDR3 is TGTGCCAGTATGTCTAGCGGTAGCAATCAGCCCCAGCATTTT.

In this sample, this clone turned up once. The chain carries TRBV7-2 and TRBJ2-7, with TRBD2 matching 7 bases. V lost 1 base and J lost 0; bases outside the gene matches: 6. The CDR3 contains 16 residues. CDR1 SGHTA and CDR2 FQGNSA come from the germline V gene. The CDR3, as DNA: TGTGCCAGCAGCTTAGGGGCTAGCGGAGGCTCCTACGAGCAGTACTTC. Its protein product is CASSLGASGGSYEQYF. The complete variable domain, with remaining parts taken from reference TRBV7-2 and TRBJ2-7, reads GAGVSQSPSNKVTEKGKDVELRCDPISGHTALYWYRQSLGQGLEFLIYFQGNSAPDKSGLPSDRFSAERTGGSVSTLTIQRTQQEDSAVYLCASSLGASGGSYEQYFGPGTRLTVT.

The chain combines TRBV5-5 with TRBJ2-5; possibly TRBD2 for D (5 bases). The CDR3 is 13 amino acids. In germline, CDR1 is SGHKS, CDR2 YYEKEE (reference sequence). V was trimmed by 4 bases and J by 4 bases, leaving 11 bases between them. CDR3 DNA sequence: TGTGCCAGCAGCCGAGCGGCGGGAGAGACCCAGTACTTC. Amino acid sequence: CASSRAAGETQYF.

This clone was counted once. The chain links TRBV7-2 to TRBJ2-7; no firm D call. Germline CDR1 and CDR2: SGHTA and FQGNSA. The length of the CDR3 is 13 residues. Trimming pared 0 bases from V and 1 base from J, leaving 4 bases between. CDR3 sequence (DNA): TGTGCCAGCAGCTTAGCCGGATCCTACGAGCAGTACTTC. Encoded protein: CASSLAGSYEQYF.

The J gene is TRBJ1-6, the V gene TRBV30, with D uncertain. Germline-derived CDR1 and CDR2 are GTSNPN and SVGIG (reference sequence). V shed 4 bases and J shed 6 bases, with 10 bases lying between them. The CDR3 loop spans 13 amino acids. As DNA, the CDR3 is TGTGCCTGGATCGGGCTGGGTAATTCACCCCTCCACTTT. Protein product: CAWIGLGNSPLHF.

The genes are TRBV28 and TRBJ1-5; D is unclear. Germline lookup yields CDR1 MDHEN and CDR2 SYDVKM. This CDR3 region has 16 residues. Trimming shortened V by 6 bases and J by 8 bases, and 23 bases separated the two germline ends. The CDR3 sequence is CASSLRRRWGGEPQHF. In DNA, the CDR3 is TGTGCCAGCAGCTTGAGAAGGAGATGGGGAGGAGAGCCCCAGCATTTT.

This sequence joins TRBV27 and TRBJ1-1; TRBD1 might be the D (6 bases). CDR3 length: 15 amino acids. V lost 5 bases and J lost 3, with 16 bases in between. Germline CDR1 reads MNHEY; CDR2 reads SMNVEV (reference sequence). DNA of the CDR3: TGTGCCAGCAGTCGAAACAGGGTAGTTTACACTGAAGCTTTCTTT. Its translation is CASSRNRVVYTEAFF.

This clone was counted a few times. This chain connects TRBV7-3 to TRBJ1-2; D gene unclear. The CDR3 sequence is 11 residues long. CDR1 is SGHTA and CDR2 is FQGTGA in the germline V gene. Trimming pared 2 bases from V and 3 bases from J, leaving 1 base between. CDR3 amino acids: CASSLDYGYTF. CDR3 DNA: TGTGCCAGCAGCTTAGACTATGGCTACACCTTC.

The chain carries TRBV4-1 and TRBJ1-2, with D tentatively TRBD1 (5 bases). Between the trimmed V and J ends, which lost 5 bases and 5 bases, there was a span of 18 bases. There are 15 residues in the CDR3. Germline loops: CDR1 MGHRA, CDR2 YSYEKL. This CDR3 reads CASSSGTQVTYGYTF. The CDR3 nucleotides are TGCGCCAGCAGCTCCGGGACCCAAGTCACTTATGGCTACACCTTC.

J is TRBJ2-7 and V is TRBV9; 9 positions agree with TRBD1. Losses at the gene ends were 2 bases for V and 4 bases for J; bases not matched to a gene: 4. CDR3 length: 14 residues. Germline V lookup: CDR1 SGDLS, CDR2 YYNGEE. The CDR3 reads CASSVTGGRYEQYF. The CDR3 coding sequence is TGTGCCAGCAGCGTTACAGGGGGCAGGTACGAGCAGTACTTC.

This chain connects TRBV9 to TRBJ1-6; the match to TRBD1 covers 9 bases. The junction had 6 bases not matched to a gene; V was cut back by 4 bases and J by 7 bases. Germline-derived CDR1 and CDR2 are SGDLS and YYNGEE. The CDR3 totals 15 residues. CDR3 in DNA: TGTGCCAGCAGCCTAGGGACAGGGCAGAATTCACCCCTCCACTTT. Encoded protein: CASSLGTGQNSPLHF.

The chain joins TRBV6-5 to TRBJ1-5, with D maybe TRBD1 (5 bases). This CDR3 has 15 amino acids. With 6 bases removed from V and 5 bases from J, the gap between germline ends came to 17 bases. Germline V CDR1 and CDR2: MNHEY, SVGAGI. The CDR3, as DNA: TGTGCCAGCAGCCGGAAGTCAGGGTACGATCAGCCCCAGCATTTT. It encodes CASSRKSGYDQPQHF.

The chain employs TRBV5-1 and TRBJ1-3; the D gene is possibly TRBD1 (5 bases). V was cut by 4 bases and J by 0 bases, with 17 bases left in between. This CDR3 has 17 amino acids. Germline V gene sequence: CDR1 SGHRS, CDR2 YFSETQ. CDR3 protein: CASSRTIDSFSGNTIYF. In DNA form, the CDR3 reads TGCGCCAGCAGCCGAACCATCGACAGTTTCTCTGGAAACACCATATATTTT. Drawing the rest from reference TRBV5-1 and TRBJ1-3, the complete variable domain is KAGVTQTPRYLIKTRGQQVTLSCSPISGHRSVSWYQQTPGQGLQFLFEYFSETQRNKGNFPGRFSGRQFSNSRSEMNVSTLELGDSALYLCASSRTIDSFSGNTIYFGEGSWLTVV.

The genes are TRBV19 and TRBJ1-5; D perhaps matches TRBD1 (5 bases). CDR3 length equals 15 residues. CDR1 and CDR2 from the germline V gene are LNHDA and SQIVND (reference sequence). V was cut by 4 bases and J by 4 bases, with 14 bases left in between. CDR3 sequence: CASSTTGHPNQPQHF. The DNA of the CDR3 is TGTGCCAGTAGTACAACTGGACACCCAAATCAGCCCCAGCATTTT.

The CDR3 DNA reads as TGTGCCAGCCTGGCCGCCGGGCCGAGGAGCTACGAGCAGTACTTC. Translation gives CASLAAGPRSYEQYF. The J gene is TRBJ2-7, the V gene TRBV2, with D uncertain. With 8 bases removed from V and 3 bases from J, the gap between germline ends came to 20 bases. CDR1 and CDR2 from the germline V gene are SNHLY and FYNNEI. There are 15 residues in the CDR3.